This record covers a single T cell receptor beta chain. Antigen unknown. This sample stems from a study of blood T cells in healthy people across ages. Looked up from germline, CDR1 is MGHDK and CDR2 is SYGVNS. This CDR3 has 15 amino acids. Germline trimming cut 1 base from V and 4 bases from J; bases unmatched to any gene: 4. The use of a sample-barcoded 5' primer and a J-beta primer mix characterized a second PCR of roughly 7 to 11 cycles. TCRdb re-derived calls from the 5' RACE reads in MiXCR, one entry per CDR3 protein. The data contain 1.4 million to 1.5 million distinct CDR3 sequences, about 40% of them singletons. Study-wide results and limits: Shifts in expanded clonotypes may have been confounded by donor CMV status, which was unknown. Roughly linear age-related decline in beta diversity appeared, significant by age around 42.

The gene calls are TRBV25-1 and TRBJ1-2; TRBD1 matches 9 bases. The TCR originated in a woman younger than 30 in good health. Sequenced material: blood. The chain's CDR3 is CASSESSDRGYGYTF. For the CDR3, the DNA is TGTGCCAGCAGTGAATCCTCGGACAGGGGCTATGGCTACACCTTC.